This T cell receptor beta chain was captured by sequencing in a study of blood T cells in healthy people across ages. The study, taken as a whole, reports: Comparison with aged donors showed that long-lived donors had more naive CD4+ cells and higher diversity. Leaving the PBMCs unsorted stopped any conclusive comparison of naive versus antigen-experienced cells.

CDR3 size: 18 residues. The germline CDR1 and CDR2 sequences are SGHTA and FQGNSA. Trimming took 2 bases from V and 3 from J, leaving 20 bases between them. Alongside a J-beta primer mix, a sample-barcoded 5' primer served in a second PCR lasting roughly 6 to 11 cycles. TCRdb ran MiXCR on the 5' RACE reads and lists one entry per CDR3 protein. The sample records some 1,500,000 distinct CDR3 sequences, under 55% being singletons. Remarks on this clonotype: The antigen is not known.

The receptor comes from a woman younger than 30 in good health. The chain links TRBV7-2 to TRBJ1-3; unclear D gene. Sequences were obtained from blood. The CDR3, as DNA: TGTGCCAGCAGCTTAAACGGACTTGTCAGCCCCAATGGAAACACCATATATTTT. Its translation is CASSLNGLVSPNGNTIYF.